This TCR beta chain was documented in a study of blood T cell repertoires in COVID-19. This clone has just one count. The V segment lost 5 bases and the J segment 0 bases; nucleotides outside the gene matches: 9. This CDR3 is built from 17 residues. Germline CDR1 is MGHRA and CDR2 is YSYEKL. Some clones are missing from TCRdb's copy, which holds only in-frame ones; the method was immunoSEQ multiplex PCR. The data contain 100,000 to 150,000 clones, about 85% of them seen just once; the ten biggest clones take up over 20%. This TCR came from a woman aged 80 or over with acute or convalescent COVID-19. The chain recombines TRBV4-1 with TRBJ1-1, with TRBD1 matching over 10 bases. The sample was peripheral blood. This CDR3 is CASSLDRGRRMNTEAFF. The CDR3 nucleotides read TGCGCCAGCAGCTTAGACAGGGGGCGACGAATGAACACTGAAGCTTTCTTT.